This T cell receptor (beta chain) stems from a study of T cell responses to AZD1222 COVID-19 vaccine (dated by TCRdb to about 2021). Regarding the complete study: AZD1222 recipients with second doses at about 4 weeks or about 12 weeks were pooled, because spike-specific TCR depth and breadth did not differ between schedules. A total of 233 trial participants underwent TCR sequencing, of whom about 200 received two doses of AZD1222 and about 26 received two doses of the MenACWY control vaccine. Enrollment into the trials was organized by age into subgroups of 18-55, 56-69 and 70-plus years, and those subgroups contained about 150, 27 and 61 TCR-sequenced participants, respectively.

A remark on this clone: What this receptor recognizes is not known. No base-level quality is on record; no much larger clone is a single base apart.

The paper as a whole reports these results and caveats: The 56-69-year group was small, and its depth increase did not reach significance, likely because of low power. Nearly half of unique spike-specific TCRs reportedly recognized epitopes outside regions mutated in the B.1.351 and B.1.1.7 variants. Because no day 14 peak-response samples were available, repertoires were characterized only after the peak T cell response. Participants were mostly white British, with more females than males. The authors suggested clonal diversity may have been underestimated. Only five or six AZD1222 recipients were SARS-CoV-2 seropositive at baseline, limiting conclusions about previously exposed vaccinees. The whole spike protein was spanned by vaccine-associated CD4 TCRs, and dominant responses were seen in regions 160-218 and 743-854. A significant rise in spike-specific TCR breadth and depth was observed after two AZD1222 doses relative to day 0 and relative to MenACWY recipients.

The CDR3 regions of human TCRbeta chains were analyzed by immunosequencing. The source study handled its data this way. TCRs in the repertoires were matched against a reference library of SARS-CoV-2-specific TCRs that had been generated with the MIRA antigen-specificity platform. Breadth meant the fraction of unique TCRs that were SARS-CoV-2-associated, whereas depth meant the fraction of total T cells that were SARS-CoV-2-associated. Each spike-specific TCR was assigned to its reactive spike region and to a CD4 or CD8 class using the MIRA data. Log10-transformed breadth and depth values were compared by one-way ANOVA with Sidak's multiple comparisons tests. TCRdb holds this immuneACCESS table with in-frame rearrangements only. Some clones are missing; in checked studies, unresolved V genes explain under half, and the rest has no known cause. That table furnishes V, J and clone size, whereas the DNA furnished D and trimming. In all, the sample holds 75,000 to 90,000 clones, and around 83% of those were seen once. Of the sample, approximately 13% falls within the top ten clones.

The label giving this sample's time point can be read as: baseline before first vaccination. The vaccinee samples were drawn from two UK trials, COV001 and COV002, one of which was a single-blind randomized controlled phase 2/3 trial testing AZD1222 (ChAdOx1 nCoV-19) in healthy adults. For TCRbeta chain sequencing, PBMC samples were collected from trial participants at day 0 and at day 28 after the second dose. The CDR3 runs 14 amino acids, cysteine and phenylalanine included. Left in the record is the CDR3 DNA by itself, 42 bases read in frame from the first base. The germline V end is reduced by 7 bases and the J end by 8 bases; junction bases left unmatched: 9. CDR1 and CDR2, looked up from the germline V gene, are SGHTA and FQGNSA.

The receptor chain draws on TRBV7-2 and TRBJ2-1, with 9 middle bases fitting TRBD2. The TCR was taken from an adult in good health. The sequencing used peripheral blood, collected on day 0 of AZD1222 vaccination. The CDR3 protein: CASNRRGLADEQFF. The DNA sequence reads TGTGCCAGCAATAGAAGGGGACTAGCAGATGAGCAGTTCTTC.